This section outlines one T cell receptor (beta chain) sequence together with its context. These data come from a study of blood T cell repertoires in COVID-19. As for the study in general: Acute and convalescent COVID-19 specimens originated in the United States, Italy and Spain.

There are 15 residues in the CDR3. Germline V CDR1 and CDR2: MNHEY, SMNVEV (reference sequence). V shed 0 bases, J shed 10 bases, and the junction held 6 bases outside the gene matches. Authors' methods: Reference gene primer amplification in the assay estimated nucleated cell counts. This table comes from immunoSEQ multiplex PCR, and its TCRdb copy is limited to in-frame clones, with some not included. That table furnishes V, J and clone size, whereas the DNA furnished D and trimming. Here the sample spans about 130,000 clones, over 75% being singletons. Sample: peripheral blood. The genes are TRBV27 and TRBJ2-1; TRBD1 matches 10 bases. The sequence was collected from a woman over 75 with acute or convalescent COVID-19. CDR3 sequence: CASSLSGTGVKEQFF. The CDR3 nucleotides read TGTGCCAGCAGTTTATCCGGGACAGGGGTAAAAGAGCAGTTCTTC.